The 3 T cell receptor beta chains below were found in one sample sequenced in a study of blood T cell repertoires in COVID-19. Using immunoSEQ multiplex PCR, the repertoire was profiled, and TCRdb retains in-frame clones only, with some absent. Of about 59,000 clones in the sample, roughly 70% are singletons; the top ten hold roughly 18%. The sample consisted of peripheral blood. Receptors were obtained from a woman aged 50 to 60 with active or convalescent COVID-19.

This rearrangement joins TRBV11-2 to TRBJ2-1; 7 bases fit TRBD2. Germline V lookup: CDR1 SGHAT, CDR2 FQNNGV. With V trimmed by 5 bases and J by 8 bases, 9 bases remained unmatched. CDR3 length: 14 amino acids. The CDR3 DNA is TGTGCCAGCAGCCGGAGCGGGATAGGGTATGAGCAGTTCTTC. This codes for CASSRSGIGYEQFF.

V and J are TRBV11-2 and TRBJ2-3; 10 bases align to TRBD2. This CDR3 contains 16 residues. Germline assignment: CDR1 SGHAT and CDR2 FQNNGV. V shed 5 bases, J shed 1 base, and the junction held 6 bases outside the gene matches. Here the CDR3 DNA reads TGTGCCAGCAGCGCAGCTAGCGGGAGCGGCACAGATACGCAGTATTTT. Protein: CASSAASGSGTDTQYF.

CDR3 in DNA: TGCGCCAGCAGCTTGGGAGTAGGGGTGGGCACTGAAGCTTTCTTT. Protein: CASSLGVGVGTEAFF. V is TRBV5-1 and J is TRBJ1-1; TRBD1 might be the D (5 bases). V dropped 0 bases and J dropped 4 bases, with 13 bases sitting between them. The germline V gene encodes CDR1 SGHRS and CDR2 YFSETQ. This CDR3 is built from 15 residues.